This is a list of T cell receptor beta chains from one sample in a study of a mutant IDH1 vaccine in newly diagnosed glioma. Antigens of these TCRs are unknown. TCRdb's copy holds only in-frame clones and misses some; the assay was immunoSEQ multiplex PCR. Among roughly 64,000 clones listed, roughly 68% were seen once. The source material was PBMCs, sampled from a glioma patient whose treatment included an IDH1 peptide vaccine. Every receptor here comes from a man in his fifties or sixties with glioma. The CDR3 runs from the conserved cysteine through the conserved F or W. The D gene is left open where the match is weak. Not all rows give a size; the values are once, few, many and, for expanded clones, a class.

DNA: TGCGCCAGCAGCTTTCAGGGTCTGGAGTCACCCCTCCACTTT
CDR3: CASSFQGLESPLHF
V: TRBV5-1
D: .
J: TRBJ1-6
size: .

DNA: TGTGCCAGCAGCCCTAGAACGAACACCGGGGAGCTGTTTTTT
CDR3: CASSPRTNTGELFF
V: TRBV5-4
D: .
J: TRBJ2-2
size: few

DNA: TGTGCAAATGGCATTGTAGGCTCCTACGAGCAGTACTTC
CDR3: CANGIVGSYEQYF
V: TRBV30
D: .
J: TRBJ2-7
size: .

DNA: TGTGCCAGCAGCGGGCCAGGGGAGACCCAGTACTTC
CDR3: CASSGPGETQYF
V: TRBV9
D: .
J: TRBJ2-5
size: .

DNA: TGTGCCAGCAGTCTCACCGGGACTGGGCAGTTCTTC
CDR3: CASSLTGTGQFF
V: TRBV27
D: .
J: TRBJ2-1
size: .

DNA: TGTGCCAGCAGCGCCCCCGGGACCCCTTACAATGAGCAGTTCTTC
CDR3: CASSAPGTPYNEQFF
V: TRBV27
D: .
J: TRBJ2-1
size: .

DNA: TGCGCCAGCAGTGGCTACAGGGGCGAGCAGTACTTC
CDR3: CASSGYRGEQYF
V: TRBV10-2
D: TRBD1
J: TRBJ2-7
size: .

DNA: TGTGCCAGCAGCCGACCCCCGGGACTAGCGGCCCAAGAGACCCAGTACTTC
CDR3: CASSRPPGLAAQETQYF
V: TRBV28
D: TRBD2
J: TRBJ2-5
size: .

DNA: TGTGCCAGCAGACTGAGAGAAGCTGGGGCCAACGTCCTGACTTTC
CDR3: CASRLREAGANVLTF
V: TRBV6-5
D: .
J: TRBJ2-6
size: few

DNA: TGCAGCGTTGGGTGGCAGAACAATGAGCAGTTCTTC
CDR3: CSVGWQNNEQFF
V: TRBV29-1
D: .
J: TRBJ2-1
size: .

DNA: TGTGCCAGCGGACAGGGGAGAGCCGGGGAGCTGTTTTTT
CDR3: CASGQGRAGELFF
V: TRBV27
D: TRBD1
J: TRBJ2-2
size: many

DNA: TGTGCCAGCAGCCCTGGACAGATGAACACTGAAGCTTTCTTT
CDR3: CASSPGQMNTEAFF
V: TRBV7-9
D: .
J: TRBJ1-1
size: many

DNA: TGTGCCTGGAGGGGGGATCAACTGGGAGAGCAGTTCTTC
CDR3: CAWRGDQLGEQFF
V: TRBV30
D: .
J: TRBJ2-1
size: .

DNA: TGCGCCAGCAGCCACCGCGGACAGGGAGCTCCCCAGTACTTC
CDR3: CASSHRGQGAPQYF
V: TRBV4-3
D: TRBD1
J: TRBJ2-5
size: .

DNA: TGTGCCAGCAGCTCCCGAACAGAGTACACCGGGGAGCTGTTTTTT
CDR3: CASSSRTEYTGELFF
V: TRBV5-6
D: .
J: TRBJ2-2
size: .

DNA: TGTGCCAGCAGTGGGCAGGCGCTGAGGGCTGAAGCTTTCTTT
CDR3: CASSGQALRAEAFF
V: TRBV2
D: .
J: TRBJ1-1
size: .

DNA: TGCAGCGTTGTGTGGGGGGTGAACACTGAAGCTTTCTTT
CDR3: CSVVWGVNTEAFF
V: TRBV29-1
D: .
J: TRBJ1-1
size: .

DNA: TGTGCCAGCAGCTTAGAGGGGGGAACCTATAATTCACCCCTCCACTTT
CDR3: CASSLEGGTYNSPLHF
V: TRBV5-4
D: .
J: TRBJ1-6
size: .

DNA: TGTGCCAGCAGTGAACAGGTGAACACTGAAGCTTTCTTT
CDR3: CASSEQVNTEAFF
V: TRBV2
D: .
J: TRBJ1-1
size: .

DNA: TGTGCCAGCAGTAGGACTGTAACGAACACCGGGGAGCTGTTTTTT
CDR3: CASSRTVTNTGELFF
V: TRBV2
D: .
J: TRBJ2-2
size: .

DNA: TGTGCCAGCAGTTTACTGGGACAGGGAAGTGGAGCTTTCTTT
CDR3: CASSLLGQGSGAFF
V: TRBV27
D: TRBD1
J: TRBJ1-1
size: .

DNA: TGTGCCAGCAGCCAACTCCCCGGGACAGGGGGCCGGGAGACCCAGTACTTC
CDR3: CASSQLPGTGGRETQYF
V: TRBV14
D: TRBD1
J: TRBJ2-5
size: many

DNA: TGTGCCAGCAGTTCTGAGGACAGGGGTGCTGAAGCTTTCTTT
CDR3: CASSSEDRGAEAFF
V: TRBV2
D: TRBD1
J: TRBJ1-1
size: .

DNA: TGTGCCAGCAGCTTTGGGGGTTTCTCTGGGGCCAACGTCCTGACTTTC
CDR3: CASSFGGFSGANVLTF
V: TRBV5-6
D: .
J: TRBJ2-6
size: .

DNA: TGTGCCAGCAGCGTAGGTCCCGGGAGCGGCTACACCTTC
CDR3: CASSVGPGSGYTF
V: TRBV9
D: .
J: TRBJ1-2
size: .

DNA: TGTGCCAGCAGCCCCGGCCCCCAGGGTTGGGGGCAAGAGACCCAGTACTTC
CDR3: CASSPGPQGWGQETQYF
V: TRBV27
D: .
J: TRBJ2-5
size: .

DNA: TGTGCCAGCAGCCCGCGACAGCGAGGGGCTGAAGCTTTCTTT
CDR3: CASSPRQRGAEAFF
V: TRBV27
D: .
J: TRBJ1-1
size: .

DNA: TGTGCCATCAGTGAGTTGGGAATGGGGACTGAAGCTTTCTTT
CDR3: CAISELGMGTEAFF
V: TRBV10-3
D: .
J: TRBJ1-1
size: .

DNA: TGCAGTGCAACCCCAGGGTTCGAGCAGTACTTC
CDR3: CSATPGFEQYF
V: TRBV20-1
D: .
J: TRBJ2-7
size: .

DNA: TGTGCCAGCAGAGACAGGTTCGGCAACGAGCAGTACTTC
CDR3: CASRDRFGNEQYF
V: TRBV6-1
D: .
J: TRBJ2-7
size: .

DNA: TGCGCCAGCAGCCAAGATTACCGGAGTAATGAAAAACTGTTTTTT
CDR3: CASSQDYRSNEKLFF
V: TRBV4-3
D: .
J: TRBJ1-4
size: .

DNA: TGTGCCAGCAGCTTTGGGGGGCTCTCTGGAAACACCATATATTTT
CDR3: CASSFGGLSGNTIYF
V: TRBV5-4
D: .
J: TRBJ1-3
size: once

DNA: TGCGCCAGCAGTGAGGCGGGGAGACCAAACAATGAGCAGTTCTTC
CDR3: CASSEAGRPNNEQFF
V: TRBV10-2
D: .
J: TRBJ2-1
size: few

DNA: TGCGCCAGCAGTGCTTTGGCAGGGGGCACTGAAGCTTTCTTT
CDR3: CASSALAGGTEAFF
V: TRBV10-1
D: TRBD1
J: TRBJ1-1
size: .

DNA: TGCAGCTTTCAACTGTGGGATTACAATGAGCAGTTCTTC
CDR3: CSFQLWDYNEQFF
V: TRBV29-1
D: .
J: TRBJ2-1
size: few

DNA: TGTGCCAGCAGGCGGGGCGGAACAGATACGCAGTATTTT
CDR3: CASRRGGTDTQYF
V: TRBV6-5
D: .
J: TRBJ2-3
size: .

DNA: TGTGCCTGGGAACCCTTAAGAGGCTACACCTTC
CDR3: CAWEPLRGYTF
V: TRBV30
D: .
J: TRBJ1-2
size: .

DNA: TGTGCCATCAGAGATCCTCGGGGACTAGCGGGGACCAATGAGCAGTTCTTC
CDR3: CAIRDPRGLAGTNEQFF
V: TRBV10-3
D: TRBD2
J: TRBJ2-1
size: .

DNA: TGTGCCAGCAGTTTATCGACAGGAATTGTTTACGAGCAGTACTTC
CDR3: CASSLSTGIVYEQYF
V: TRBV27
D: .
J: TRBJ2-7
size: .

DNA: TGTGCCAGCAGTCGTGCCGGGGAGCCCTACAATGAGCAGTTCTTC
CDR3: CASSRAGEPYNEQFF
V: TRBV6-6
D: .
J: TRBJ2-1
size: .

DNA: TGCAGCGTTGGGAGAGGGACAGCGGACACCGGGGAGCTGTTTTTT
CDR3: CSVGRGTADTGELFF
V: TRBV29-1
D: TRBD1
J: TRBJ2-2
size: .

DNA: TGTGCCAGCAGCTTAGCGTTGCAGATGAACACCGGGGAGCTGTTTTTT
CDR3: CASSLALQMNTGELFF
V: TRBV7-9
D: .
J: TRBJ2-2
size: .

DNA: TGTGCCAGCAGTCCGGGGACAGGGGGGAGCACTGAAGCTTTCTTT
CDR3: CASSPGTGGSTEAFF
V: TRBV2
D: TRBD1
J: TRBJ1-1
size: few

DNA: TGTGCCATCAGCGGGGACACAAATCAGCCCCAGCATTTT
CDR3: CAISGDTNQPQHF
V: TRBV10-3
D: .
J: TRBJ1-5
size: .

DNA: TGTGCCAGCAGCTCGGGGGGGGGCGGACCTTACTACGAGCAGTACTTC
CDR3: CASSSGGGGPYYEQYF
V: TRBV5-4
D: TRBD2
J: TRBJ2-7
size: .

DNA: TGTGCCAGCAGCTCGTCTAGGTGGGGGCAGTTCTTC
CDR3: CASSSSRWGQFF
V: TRBV7-2
D: .
J: TRBJ2-1
size: once

DNA: TGTGCCAGCAGCATCACGACAAATTCTGGAAACACCATATATTTT
CDR3: CASSITTNSGNTIYF
V: TRBV6-7
D: .
J: TRBJ1-3
size: .

DNA: TGTGCCAGCAGTTTGGGGCAGGCTACCTACGAGCAGTACTTC
CDR3: CASSLGQATYEQYF
V: TRBV28
D: .
J: TRBJ2-7
size: .

DNA: TGTGCCAGTAGTATAGTCCGGGCCCAGGGATTATCTACCGGCTACACCTTC
CDR3: CASSIVRAQGLSTGYTF
V: TRBV19
D: .
J: TRBJ1-2
size: .